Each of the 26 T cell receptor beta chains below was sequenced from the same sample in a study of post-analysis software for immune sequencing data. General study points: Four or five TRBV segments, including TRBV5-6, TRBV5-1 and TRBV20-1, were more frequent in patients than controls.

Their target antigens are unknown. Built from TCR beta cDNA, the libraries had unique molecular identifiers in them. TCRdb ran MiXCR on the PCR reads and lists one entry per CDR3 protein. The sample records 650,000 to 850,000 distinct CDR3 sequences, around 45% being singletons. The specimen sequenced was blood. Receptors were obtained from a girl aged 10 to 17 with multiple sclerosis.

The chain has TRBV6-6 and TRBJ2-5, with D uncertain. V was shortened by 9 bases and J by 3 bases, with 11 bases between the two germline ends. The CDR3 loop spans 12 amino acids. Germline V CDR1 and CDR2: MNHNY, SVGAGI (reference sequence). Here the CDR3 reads CASTRVEETQYF. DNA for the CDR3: TGTGCCAGTACAAGGGTTGAAGAGACCCAGTACTTC.

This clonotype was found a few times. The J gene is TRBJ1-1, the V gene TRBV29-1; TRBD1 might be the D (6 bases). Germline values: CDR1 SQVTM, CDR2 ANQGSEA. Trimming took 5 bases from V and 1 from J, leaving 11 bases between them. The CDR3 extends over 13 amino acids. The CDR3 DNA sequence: TGCAGCGTTAGGACAGCTTCGAACACTGAAGCTTTCTTT. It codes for CSVRTASNTEAFF.

The CDR3 region has the DNA TGTGCCAGCAGCTCGCTGACTAGCGGGAGTGACTCCTACGAGCAGTACTTC. This encodes CASSSLTSGSDSYEQYF. This chain joins TRBV7-2 and TRBJ2-7; 12 bases are shared with TRBD2. V dropped 4 bases and J dropped 0; count of bases not matched to a gene: 7. Looked up from germline, CDR1 is SGHTA and CDR2 is FQGNSA. This CDR3 region has 17 residues.

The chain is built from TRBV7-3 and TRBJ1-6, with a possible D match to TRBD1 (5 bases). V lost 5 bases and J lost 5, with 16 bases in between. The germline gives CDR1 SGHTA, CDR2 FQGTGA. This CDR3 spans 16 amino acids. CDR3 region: CASSQKGPENNSPLHF. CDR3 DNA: TGTGCCAGCAGCCAAAAGGGACCAGAAAATAATTCACCCCTCCACTTT.

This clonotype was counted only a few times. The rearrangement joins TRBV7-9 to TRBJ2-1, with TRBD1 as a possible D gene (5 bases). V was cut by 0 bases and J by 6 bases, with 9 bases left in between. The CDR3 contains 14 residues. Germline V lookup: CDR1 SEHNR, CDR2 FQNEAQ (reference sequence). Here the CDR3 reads CASSLADNRNEQFF. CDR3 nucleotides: TGTGCCAGCAGCTTAGCGGACAATCGCAATGAGCAGTTCTTC.

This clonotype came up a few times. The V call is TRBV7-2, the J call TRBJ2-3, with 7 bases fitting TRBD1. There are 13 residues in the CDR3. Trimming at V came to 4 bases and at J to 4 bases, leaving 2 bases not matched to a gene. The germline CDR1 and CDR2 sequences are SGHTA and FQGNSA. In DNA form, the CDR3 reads TGTGCCAGCAGCTCCGACAGGGCAGATACGCAGTATTTT. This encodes CASSSDRADTQYF.

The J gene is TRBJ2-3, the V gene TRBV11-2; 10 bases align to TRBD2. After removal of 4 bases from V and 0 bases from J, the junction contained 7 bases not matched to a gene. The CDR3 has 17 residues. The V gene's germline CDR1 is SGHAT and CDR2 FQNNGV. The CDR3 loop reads CASSYGLAASSTDTQYF. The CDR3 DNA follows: TGTGCCAGCAGCTACGGACTAGCGGCCTCTAGCACAGATACGCAGTATTTT.

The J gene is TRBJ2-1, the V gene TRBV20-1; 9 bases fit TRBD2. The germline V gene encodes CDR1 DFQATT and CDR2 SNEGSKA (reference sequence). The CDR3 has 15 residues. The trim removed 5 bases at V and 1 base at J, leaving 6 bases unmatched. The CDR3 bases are TGCAGTGCTCCCAGACTAGCGGCGTCCTACAATGAGCAGTTCTTC. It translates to CSAPRLAASYNEQFF.

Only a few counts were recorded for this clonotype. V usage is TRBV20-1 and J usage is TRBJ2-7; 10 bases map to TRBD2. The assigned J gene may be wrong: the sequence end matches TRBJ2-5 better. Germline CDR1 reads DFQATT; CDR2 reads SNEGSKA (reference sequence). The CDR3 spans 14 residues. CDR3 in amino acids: CSARYSGRLETQYF. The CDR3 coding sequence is TGCAGTGCTAGATATAGCGGGAGGCTGGAGACCCAGTACTTC.

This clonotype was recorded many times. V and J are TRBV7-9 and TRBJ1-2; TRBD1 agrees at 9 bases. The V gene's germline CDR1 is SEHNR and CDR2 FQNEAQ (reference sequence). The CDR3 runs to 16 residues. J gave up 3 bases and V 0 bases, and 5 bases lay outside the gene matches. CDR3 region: CASSLAYGTGHYGYTF. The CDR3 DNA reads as TGTGCCAGCAGCTTAGCGTATGGGACAGGGCACTATGGCTACACCTTC.

Written as DNA, the CDR3 is TGTGCCAGCGGAGTGGTAGTACGGACGCAAGAGACCCAGTACTTC. It specifies CASGVVVRTQETQYF. V usage is TRBV25-1 and J usage is TRBJ2-5; D uncertain. V was shortened by 8 bases and J by 2 bases, with 18 bases between the two germline ends. Germline V gives CDR1 MGHDK, CDR2 SYGVNS. The CDR3 sequence is 15 residues long.

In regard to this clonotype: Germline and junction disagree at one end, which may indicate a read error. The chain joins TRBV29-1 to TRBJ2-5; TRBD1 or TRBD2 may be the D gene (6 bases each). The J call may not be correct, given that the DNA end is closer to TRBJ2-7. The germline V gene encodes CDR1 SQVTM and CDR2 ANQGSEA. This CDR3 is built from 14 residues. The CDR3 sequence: CGVQAGTLSYEQYF. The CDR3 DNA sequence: TGCGGCGTTCAGGCGGGGACACTTTCCTACGAGCAGTACTTC.

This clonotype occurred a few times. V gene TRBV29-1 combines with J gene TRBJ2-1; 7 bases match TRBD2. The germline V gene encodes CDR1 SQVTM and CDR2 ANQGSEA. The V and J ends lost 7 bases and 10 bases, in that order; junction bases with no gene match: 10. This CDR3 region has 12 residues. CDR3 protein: CSAGKSGTEQFF. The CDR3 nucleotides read TGCAGCGCGGGGAAAAGCGGGACGGAGCAGTTCTTC.

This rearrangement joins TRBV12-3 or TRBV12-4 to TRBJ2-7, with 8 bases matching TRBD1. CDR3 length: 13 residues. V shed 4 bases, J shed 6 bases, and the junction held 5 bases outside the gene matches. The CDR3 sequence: CASSSRGRIEQYF. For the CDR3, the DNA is TGTGCCAGCAGTTCCAGGGGGCGGATCGAGCAGTACTTC.

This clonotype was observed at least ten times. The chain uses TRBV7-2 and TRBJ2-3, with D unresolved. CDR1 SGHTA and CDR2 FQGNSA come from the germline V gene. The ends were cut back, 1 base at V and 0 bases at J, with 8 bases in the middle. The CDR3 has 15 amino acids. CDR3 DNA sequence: TGTGCCAGCAGCTTAGTCGGCGGTAGCACAGATACGCAGTATTTT. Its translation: CASSLVGGSTDTQYF. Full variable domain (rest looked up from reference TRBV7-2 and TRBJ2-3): GAGVSQSPSNKVTEKGKDVELRCDPISGHTALYWYRQSLGQGLEFLIYFQGNSAPDKSGLPSDRFSAERTGGSVSTLTIQRTQQEDSAVYLCASSLVGGSTDTQYFGPGTRLTVL.

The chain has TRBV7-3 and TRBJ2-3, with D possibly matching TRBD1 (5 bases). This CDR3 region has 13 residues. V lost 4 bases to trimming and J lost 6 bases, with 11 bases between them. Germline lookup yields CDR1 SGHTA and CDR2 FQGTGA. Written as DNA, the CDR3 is TGTGCCAGCAGCTCGGAAAACAGGGATACGCAGTATTTT. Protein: CASSSENRDTQYF.

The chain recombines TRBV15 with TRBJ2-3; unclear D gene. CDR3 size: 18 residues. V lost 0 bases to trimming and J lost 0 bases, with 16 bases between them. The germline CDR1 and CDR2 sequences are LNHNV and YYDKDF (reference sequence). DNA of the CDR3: TGTGCCACCAGCAGAGATTCTCCTCGGGTGGCTAGCACAGATACGCAGTATTTT. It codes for CATSRDSPRVASTDTQYF.

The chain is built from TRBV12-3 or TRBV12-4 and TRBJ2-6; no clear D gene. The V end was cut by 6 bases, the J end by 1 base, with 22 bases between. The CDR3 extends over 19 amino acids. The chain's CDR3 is CASSQVRQGLTSGANVLTF. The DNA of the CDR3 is TGTGCCAGCAGCCAAGTGAGACAAGGCCTAACTTCTGGGGCCAACGTCCTGACTTTC.

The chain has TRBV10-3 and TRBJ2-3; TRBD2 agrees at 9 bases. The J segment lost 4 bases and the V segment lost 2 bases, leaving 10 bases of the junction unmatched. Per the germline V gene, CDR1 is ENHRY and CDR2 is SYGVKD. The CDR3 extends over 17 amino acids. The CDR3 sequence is CAISERSTASGADTQYF. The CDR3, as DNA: TGTGCCATCAGTGAGAGGTCCACGGCTAGCGGGGCAGATACGCAGTATTTT.

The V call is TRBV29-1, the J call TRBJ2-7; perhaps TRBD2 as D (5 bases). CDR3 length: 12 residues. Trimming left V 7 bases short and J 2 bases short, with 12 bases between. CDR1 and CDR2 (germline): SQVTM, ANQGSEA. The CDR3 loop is CSGGWSAYEQYF. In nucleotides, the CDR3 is TGCAGCGGCGGGTGGAGCGCCTACGAGCAGTACTTC.

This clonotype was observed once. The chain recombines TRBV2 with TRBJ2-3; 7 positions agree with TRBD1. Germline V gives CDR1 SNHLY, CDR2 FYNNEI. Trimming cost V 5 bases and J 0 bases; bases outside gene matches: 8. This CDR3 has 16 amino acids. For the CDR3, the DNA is TGTGCCAGCAGTTCGGGACAGACGCCTAGCACAGATACGCAGTATTTT. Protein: CASSSGQTPSTDTQYF.

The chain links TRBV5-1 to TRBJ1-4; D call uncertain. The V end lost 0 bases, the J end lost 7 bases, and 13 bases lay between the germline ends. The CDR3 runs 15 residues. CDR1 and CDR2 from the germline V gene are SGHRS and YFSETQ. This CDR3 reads CASSLGQSSLEKLFF. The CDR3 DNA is TGCGCCAGCAGCTTGGGACAATCTTCCCTTGAAAAACTGTTTTTT.

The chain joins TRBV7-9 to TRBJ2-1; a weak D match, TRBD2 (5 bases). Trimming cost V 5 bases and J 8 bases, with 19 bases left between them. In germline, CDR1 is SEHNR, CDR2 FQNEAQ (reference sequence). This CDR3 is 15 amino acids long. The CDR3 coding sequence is TGTGCCAGCAGCCCTTTGGGCGGGCGTTTGGATGAGCAGTTCTTC. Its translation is CASSPLGGRLDEQFF.

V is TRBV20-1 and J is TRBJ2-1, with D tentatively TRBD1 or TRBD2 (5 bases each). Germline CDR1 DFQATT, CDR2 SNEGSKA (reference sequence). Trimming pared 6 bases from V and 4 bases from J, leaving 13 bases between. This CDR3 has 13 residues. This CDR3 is CSAPGTMYNEQFF. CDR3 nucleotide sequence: TGCAGTGCCCCCGGGACGATGTACAATGAGCAGTTCTTC.

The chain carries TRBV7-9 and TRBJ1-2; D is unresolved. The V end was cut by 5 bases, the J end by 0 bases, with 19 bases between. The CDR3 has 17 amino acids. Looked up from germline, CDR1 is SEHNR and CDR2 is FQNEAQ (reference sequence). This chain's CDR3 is CASSPHRTVTSNYGYTF. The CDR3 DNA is TGTGCCAGCAGCCCACATCGGACGGTCACCTCTAACTATGGCTACACCTTC. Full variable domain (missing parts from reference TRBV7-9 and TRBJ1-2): DTGVSQNPRHKITKRGQNVTFRCDPISEHNRLYWYRQTLGQGPEFLTYFQNEAQLEKSRLLSDRFSAERPKGSFSTLEIQRTEQGDSAMYLCASSPHRTVTSNYGYTFGSGTRLTVV.

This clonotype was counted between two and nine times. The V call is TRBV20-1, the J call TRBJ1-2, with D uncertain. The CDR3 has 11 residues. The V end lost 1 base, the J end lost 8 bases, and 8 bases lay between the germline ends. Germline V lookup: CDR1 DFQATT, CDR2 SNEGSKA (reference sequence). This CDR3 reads CSARGSDGYTF. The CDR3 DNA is TGCAGTGCTAGAGGATCGGACGGCTACACCTTC.